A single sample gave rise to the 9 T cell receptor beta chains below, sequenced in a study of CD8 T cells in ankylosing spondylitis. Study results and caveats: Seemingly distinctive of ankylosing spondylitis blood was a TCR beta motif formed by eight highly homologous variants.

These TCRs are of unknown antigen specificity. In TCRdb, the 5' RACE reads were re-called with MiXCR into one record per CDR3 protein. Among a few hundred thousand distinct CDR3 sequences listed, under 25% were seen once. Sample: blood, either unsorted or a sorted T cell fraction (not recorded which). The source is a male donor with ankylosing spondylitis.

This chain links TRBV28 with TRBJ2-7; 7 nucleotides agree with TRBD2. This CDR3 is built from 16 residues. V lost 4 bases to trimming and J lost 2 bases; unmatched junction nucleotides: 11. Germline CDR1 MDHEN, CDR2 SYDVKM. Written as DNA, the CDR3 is TGTGCCAGCAGTTGGGGTCTAGCGGAAACCACCTACGAGCAGTACTTC. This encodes CASSWGLAETTYEQYF. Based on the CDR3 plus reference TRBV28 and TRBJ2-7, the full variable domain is DVKVTQSSRYLVKRTGEKVFLECVQDMDHENMFWYRQDPGLGLRLIYFSYDVKMKEKGDIPEGYSVSREKKERFSLILESASTNQTSMYLCASSWGLAETTYEQYFGPGTRLTVT.

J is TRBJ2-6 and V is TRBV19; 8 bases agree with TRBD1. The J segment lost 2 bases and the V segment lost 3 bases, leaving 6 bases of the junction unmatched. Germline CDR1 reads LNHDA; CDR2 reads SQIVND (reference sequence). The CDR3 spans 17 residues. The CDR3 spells CASSIGQGVAGANVLTF. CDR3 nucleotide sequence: TGTGCCAGTAGTATCGGACAGGGAGTAGCTGGGGCCAACGTCCTGACTTTC.

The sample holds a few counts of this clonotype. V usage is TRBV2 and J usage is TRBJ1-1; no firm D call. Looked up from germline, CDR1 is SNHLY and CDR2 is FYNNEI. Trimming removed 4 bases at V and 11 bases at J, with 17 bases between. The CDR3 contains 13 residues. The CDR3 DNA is TGTGCCAGCAGTGTGGAGGACGCGGACTCGGCTTTCTTT. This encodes CASSVEDADSAFF.

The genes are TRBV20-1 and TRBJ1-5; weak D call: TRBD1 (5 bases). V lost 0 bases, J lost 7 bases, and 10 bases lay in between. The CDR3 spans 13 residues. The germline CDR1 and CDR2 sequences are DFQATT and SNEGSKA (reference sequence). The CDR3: CSARDRASQPQHF. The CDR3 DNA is TGCAGTGCTAGAGACAGGGCGTCACAGCCCCAGCATTTT.

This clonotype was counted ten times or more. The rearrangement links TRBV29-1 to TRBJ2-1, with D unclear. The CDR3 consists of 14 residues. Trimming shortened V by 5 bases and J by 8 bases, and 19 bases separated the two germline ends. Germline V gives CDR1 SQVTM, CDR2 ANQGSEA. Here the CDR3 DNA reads TGCAGCGTTCTGGTCAACCCACCAGTCGATGAGCAGTTCTTC. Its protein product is CSVLVNPPVDEQFF.

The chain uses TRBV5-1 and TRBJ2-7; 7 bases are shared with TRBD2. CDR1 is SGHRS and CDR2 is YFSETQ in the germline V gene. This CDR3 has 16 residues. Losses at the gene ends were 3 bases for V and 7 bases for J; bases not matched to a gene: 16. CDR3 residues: CASSYGGGGRASEQYF. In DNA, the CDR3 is TGCGCCAGCAGCTACGGCGGGGGTGGCAGGGCGTCGGAGCAGTACTTC. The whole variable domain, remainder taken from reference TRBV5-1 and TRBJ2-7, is KAGVTQTPRYLIKTRGQQVTLSCSPISGHRSVSWYQQTPGQGLQFLFEYFSETQRNKGNFPGRFSGRQFSNSRSEMNVSTLELGDSALYLCASSYGGGGRASEQYFGPGTRLTVT.

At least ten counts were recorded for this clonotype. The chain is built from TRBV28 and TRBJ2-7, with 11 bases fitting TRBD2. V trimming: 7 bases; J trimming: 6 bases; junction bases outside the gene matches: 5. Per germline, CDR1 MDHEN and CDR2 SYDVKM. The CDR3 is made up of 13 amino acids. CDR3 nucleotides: TGTGCCAGCAAAACTAGCGGGAGTATCGAGCAGTACTTC. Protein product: CASKTSGSIEQYF.

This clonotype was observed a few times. The CDR3 region is CAIRRTLAYEQYF. CDR3 sequence (DNA): TGTGCCATCAGGCGGACGCTAGCCTACGAGCAGTACTTC. V and J are TRBV10-3 and TRBJ2-7, with D hard to call. Germline V gene lookup returns CDR1 ENHRY and CDR2 SYGVKD. Trimming removed 6 bases at V and 2 bases at J, with 11 bases between. The CDR3 extends over 13 amino acids.

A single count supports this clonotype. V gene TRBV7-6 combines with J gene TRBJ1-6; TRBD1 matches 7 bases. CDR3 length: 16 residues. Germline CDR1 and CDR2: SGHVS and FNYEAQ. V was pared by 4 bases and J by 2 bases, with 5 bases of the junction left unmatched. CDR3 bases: TGTGCCAGCAGCTCTCAGACAGGGCCCTATAATTCACCCCTCCACTTT. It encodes CASSSQTGPYNSPLHF.